This T cell receptor (beta chain) was profiled in a study of graft-versus-host responses after intestinal transplantation (dated by TCRdb to about 2021). For the wider study: Recipients received multivisceral, liver-intestinal, or isolated intestinal transplants. Anti-thymocyte globulin induction was given to all recipients, followed by maintenance tacrolimus and steroids for two to three years. Graft-versus-host and host-versus-graft alloreactive T cell clones were tracked in the graft, circulation and bone marrow after intestinal transplantation using bulk TCR-beta CDR3 sequencing. Alloreactive clones were identified by sequencing pre-transplant mixed lymphocyte reaction products and comparing these products with unstimulated pre-transplant donor and recipient T cells. The cohort enrolled under 30 intestinal transplant recipients, one of whom was a retransplant, and a few patients without pretransplant specimens were excluded. Donor T cell macrochimerism was defined as a peak of at least 4% donor T cells among recipient peripheral blood mononuclear cells. Samples from three later patients were sequenced in-house on an Illumina MiSeq with MiXCR processing rather than by the commercial service. Broad study findings and their caveats: GvH clones were found in recipient bone marrow, and some of the GvH clones appeared earlier in ileal mucosa or blood, which is consistent with an intestinal mucosal origin. Conclusions were limited by the relatively low number and heterogeneity of intestinal transplant patients. Patients with donor T cell macrochimerism had high GvH to HvG T cell clonal ratios in their allografts. Early after transplant, peak levels of circulating GvH clones were associated with declines in HvG clones.

Turning to this clone: Its antigen is not yet known. Per-base quality was not reported, and no clone a single base away is much larger than it.

Trimming at the junction amounts to 0 bases on V and 5 bases on J, and the germline ends lie 10 bases apart. The CDR3, cysteine through phenylalanine, is 14 amino acids long. Kept here is only the CDR3 DNA, which spans 42 bases and is read in frame from base 1. The CDR1 and CDR2 encoded by the germline V gene are SGHAT and FQNNGV. Library construction relied on the immunoSEQ multiplex PCR assay. For most patients, genomic DNA was isolated with the Qiagen DNeasy Blood and Tissue Kit and sent frozen to Adaptive Biotechnologies for TCR sequencing. For most patients, high-throughput TCR-beta CDR3 sequencing of genomic DNA was performed by Adaptive Biotechnologies. The authors' pipeline ran thus. Adaptive's ImmunoSEQ software supplied the TCR sequencing data for more than 15 patients, while MiXCR and VDJtools were used to process a few other patients. To correct CD4 versus CD8 sorting errors, any sequence found in both subsets at a frequency ratio below 5:1 was removed. CDR3 nucleotide sequences shared between donor and recipient were removed because the origin of such sequences could not be assigned. To be classed as alloreactive, a clone needed at least 2-fold expansion over unstimulated cells and a minimum CFSE-low frequency of 0.002% (template counts) or 0.001% (read counts). Clones detected in sequenced pre-transplant spleen, lymph node, or MLR CFSE-low populations of the donor or recipient were defined as mappable. The cumulative frequency of alloreactive clones was calculated as a percentage of all sequences, weighted by copy number. The table was pulled from immuneACCESS by TCRdb, which kept in-frame rearrangements only. Such tables lose some clones; where checked, under half of the loss comes from unresolved V genes, and the rest has no known cause. The DNA gave D and trimming, while V, J and clone size come from that table. The sample contains under 85,000 clones, 90% of them found a single time. The ten largest clones add up to about 1.3% of the sample.

The sample's time point label, in plain terms: cells obtained before transplantation from donor or recipient. CD3+CD4+ and CD3+CD8+ populations were FACS-sorted from unstimulated pre-transplant donor and recipient cells taken from spleen or lymph nodes. The V and J genes are TRBV11-2 and TRBJ1-1; the D gene remains uncertain. This clonotype was sampled from a human donor who received an intestinal transplant. The sequenced sample was unstimulated CD8+ T cells sorted from spleen or lymph node cells, obtained before intestinal transplant. In nucleotides, the sequence is TGTGCCAGCAGCTTAGATTTTTCCCAGACTGAAGCTTTCTTT. It is translated as CASSLDFSQTEAFF.